This T cell receptor beta chain was sequenced for a study of CD8+ T cells in alopecia areata (dated by TCRdb to the late 2010s). For the study in its entirety: The treated patients took part in an open-label pilot trial in which moderate-to-severe alopecia areata was treated with oral tofacitinib at 5 to 10 mg twice daily. The SALT score, which quantifies the percentage of affected scalp surface area, was used to measure disease severity in treated patients. Patients on tofacitinib were biopsied at baseline and after 4 and 24 weeks of treatment, and several of the patients also had a later scalp biopsy. Tofacitinib was administered for 6 to 18 months, and 6 months of follow-up off drug were then conducted to assess delayed response and recurrence. On the human side, TCRbeta sequencing was run on scalp tissue and on sorted CD4+ and CD8+ peripheral blood T cells from healthy controls and from alopecia areata patients with either patchy or totalis/universalis disease. Scalp clonality was compared across normal scalp (n=4), patchy alopecia areata scalp (n=8), and alopecia totalis/universalis scalp (n=8). Amplification of TCRbeta CDR3 regions was done by immunoSEQ multiplex PCR using 35 Vbeta forward primers and 13 Jbeta reverse primers. High-throughput TCRbeta sequencing was used to examine T cell clonal expansion in alopecia areata in both the C3H/HeJ mouse model and human patients. RNA was extracted with the PAXgene miRNA kit for fixed scalp, the miRNeasy kit for PBMCs, and the RNeasy kit for mouse skin.

Paper-wide results and their limitations: Scalp TCR repertoire analysis is complicated because resident alphabeta T cells in normal human skin are also sequenced, whereas mouse skin is dominated by gammadelta T cells. With tofacitinib, both scalp clonality and the number of expanded CD8+ clones among the top 100 scalp clones went down significantly. Higher clonality and more expanded CD8+ clones were observed in lesional scalp than in normal scalp, particularly in alopecia totalis/universalis, a finding suggestive of antigenic drive. TCR sequences shared between patients were less clear than in mice, possibly partly because of HLA diversity in the patient population. Many expanded lesional clones were found to persist in scalp and blood during tofacitinib treatment, and relapse after treatment cessation may be partly explained by this persistence. Because the treated cohort was small and had only one nonresponder, larger studies are needed to examine links between baseline CD8+ expansion and response.

Library preparation employed the immunoSEQ multiplex PCR assay. RNA was extracted from all samples and reverse transcribed into cDNA as template for TCR sequencing. SuperScript III was used to make first-strand cDNA, primed with a 2:1 mix of oligo-dT and random hexamers. A synthetic immune receptor repertoire was used to gauge amplification bias, and whatever bias remained was removed computationally. The original pipeline was this. Raw reads were preprocessed to remove errors, and CDR3 was defined according to IMGT conventions as the region from the conserved cysteine to phenylalanine. Clonality was computed by normalizing Shannon entropy by log2 of the number of productive unique TCRs and subtracting the result from 1. Scalp TCRbeta sequences were cross-referenced with sorted blood CD4 and CD8 repertoires so that the CD4 or CD8 identity of scalp clones could be inferred. TCRdb retrieved this table from immuneACCESS and kept in-frame rearrangements only. Not all clones are present; in checked studies, unresolved V genes account for under half, and no reason is known for the remainder. D and trimming were read from the DNA, whereas the V and J calls and clone size are those reported in that table. The sample table holds approximately 210,000 clones, of which over 60% were seen once. The top ten constitute 1.2% of the sample.

In regard to this clone: It has no known antigen specificity. Base qualities are not at hand, and no much larger clone is one base apart. Other DNA sequences in this sample translate to the same CDR3.

The sample's treatment or condition label is to be understood as: oral pan-JAK inhibitor, 5-10 mg twice daily. Lesional scalp punch biopsies and peripheral blood were obtained from alopecia areata patients. PBMCs were isolated by density centrifugation and stained for CD3, CD4 and CD8, and CD4+ and CD8+ T cells were sorted on a FACSAria. Sequencing used CD4+ T cells sorted from blood, obtained at week 44, from a patient treated with tofacitinib. The sequence was obtained from a human donor with alopecia areata.

The DNA sequence is as follows: TGCAGCGTGGGGACAGAGAATGAGCAGTTCTTC. Its amino acids are CSVGTENEQFF. This chain is built from TRBV29-1 and TRBJ2-1; 7 bases in the junction line up with TRBD1. Reading the germline V gene gives CDR1 SQVTM and CDR2 ANQGSEA. V is pruned by 6 bases and J by 7 bases, leaving 3 bases of the junction without a gene match. The CDR3 contains 11 residues, cysteine and phenylalanine counted. This entry keeps only the CDR3 DNA: 33 bases, framed from base 1.